The next 23 T cell receptor beta chains were all read from a single sample in a study of blood T cell repertoires in COVID-19. Sequencing used immunoSEQ multiplex PCR; TCRdb keeps in-frame clones, though not all of them. There are over 150,000 clones in the sample; about 90% occur only once, and approximately 0.55% lies in the top ten. What was sequenced was peripheral blood. These receptors came from a middle-aged man with acute or convalescent COVID-19.

The chain combines TRBV11-1 with TRBJ2-1; 11 bases are a match to TRBD2. Unmatched junction bases numbered 5, after V lost 5 bases and J lost 2 bases. In germline, CDR1 is SGHAT, CDR2 FQDESV (reference sequence). This CDR3 spans 16 amino acids. The CDR3 protein is CASSAGLAVTYNEQFF. CDR3 nucleotide sequence: TGTGCCAGCAGCGCGGGACTAGCGGTAACCTACAATGAGCAGTTCTTC.

V is TRBV19 and J is TRBJ2-2; D possibly corresponds to TRBD2 (5 bases). Looked up from germline, CDR1 is LNHDA and CDR2 is SQIVND (reference sequence). The CDR3 is made up of 15 amino acids. V lost 9 bases, J lost 0 bases, and 14 bases lay in between. The chain's CDR3 is CASRDPGANTGELFF. Here the CDR3 DNA reads TGTGCCAGCAGAGACCCCGGGGCGAACACCGGGGAGCTGTTTTTT. Combining the CDR3 with reference TRBV19 and TRBJ2-2 gives the whole variable domain DGGITQSPKYLFRKEGQNVTLSCEQNLNHDAMYWYRQDPGQGLRLIYYSQIVNDFQKGDIAEGYSVSREKKESFPLTVTSAQKNPTAFYLCASRDPGANTGELFFGEGSRLTVL.

The gene calls are TRBV2 and TRBJ1-5, with D perhaps matching TRBD1 (5 bases). The germline gives CDR1 SNHLY, CDR2 FYNNEI. Between the trimmed V and J ends, which lost 4 bases and 5 bases, there was a span of 12 bases. This CDR3 is 14 amino acids long. In nucleotides, the CDR3 is TGTGCCAGCAGTGTAGGGGCAGCATATCAGCCCCAGCATTTT. Its protein is CASSVGAAYQPQHF.

This chain links TRBV10-2 with TRBJ2-2, with TRBD2 as a possible D gene (7 bases). Trimming left V 0 bases short and J 4 bases short, with 12 bases between. The CDR3 is 16 amino acids. CDR1 and CDR2 from the germline V gene are WSHSY and SAAADI. CDR3 sequence: CASSESGGGGTGELFF. CDR3 nucleotide sequence: TGCGCCAGCAGTGAGTCGGGCGGGGGCGGCACCGGGGAGCTGTTTTTT.

This clone was seen only once. J is TRBJ1-1 and V is TRBV7-2; the D is unclear. Germline CDR1 and CDR2: SGHTA and FQGNSA. CDR3 size: 13 residues. Trimming removed 5 bases from V and 1 base from J, with 8 bases in between. The CDR3 bases are TGTGCCAGCAGCACCCACAGGAACACTGAAGCTTTCTTT. Translated, it gives CASSTHRNTEAFF.

The chain uses TRBV5-6 and TRBJ2-7, with 11 positions matching TRBD2. The trim removed 2 bases at V and 3 bases at J, leaving 16 bases unmatched. Germline CDR1 is SGHDT and CDR2 is YYEEEE. The CDR3 sequence is 19 residues long. DNA of the CDR3: TGTGCCAGCAGCTTTTTGGGTAGCGGGAGGGCCTATACCAACTACGAGCAGTACTTC. Its translation is CASSFLGSGRAYTNYEQYF. Supplemented by reference TRBV5-6 and TRBJ2-7, the full variable domain reads DAGVTQSPTHLIKTRGQQVTLRCSPKSGHDTVSWYQQALGQGPQFIFQYYEEEERQRGNFPDRFSGHQFPNYSSELNVNALLLGDSALYLCASSFLGSGRAYTNYEQYFGPGTRLTVT.

This clone appeared a few times. The chain has TRBV5-1 and TRBJ2-1, with a weak D call TRBD2 (5 bases). This CDR3 has 16 residues. Germline CDR1 SGHRS, CDR2 YFSETQ. Deletions cut 0 bases from V and 7 bases from J, with 17 bases between. CDR3 residues: CASSLASAERTNEQFF. The CDR3 DNA is TGCGCCAGCAGCTTGGCCTCAGCGGAACGGACGAATGAGCAGTTCTTC.

The CDR3 loop reads CASSSLAGSLEYF. The CDR3 DNA is TGTGCCAGCAGTTCCTTAGCGGGGAGCCTGGAGTACTTC. The chain carries TRBV28 and TRBJ2-7; the match to TRBD2 covers 8 bases. CDR3 length: 13 residues. CDR1 is MDHEN, CDR2 SYDVKM, per germline. The junction had 10 bases not matched to a gene; V was cut back by 4 bases and J by 11 bases. Together with reference TRBV28 and TRBJ2-7, the CDR3 gives the full variable domain: DVKVTQSSRYLVKRTGEKVFLECVQDMDHENMFWYRQDPGLGLRLIYFSYDVKMKEKGDIPEGYSVSREKKERFSLILESASTNQTSMYLCASSSLAGSLEYFGPGTRLTVT.

This chain links TRBV27 with TRBJ2-7; 14 nucleotides line up with TRBD2. This CDR3 is 15 amino acids long. With 4 bases clipped from V and 5 bases from J, the junction kept 4 bases outside the gene matches. Per the germline V gene, CDR1 is MNHEY and CDR2 is SMNVEV (reference sequence). The CDR3 DNA follows: TGTGCCAGCAGTTGGACTAGCGGGAGGTCTCACGAGCAGTACTTC. This codes for CASSWTSGRSHEQYF.

As concerns this clone: In the same sample, other DNA sequences code for this CDR3. The V and J genes are TRBV15 and TRBJ2-5; 11 bases agree with TRBD2. In germline, CDR1 is LNHNV, CDR2 YYDKDF (reference sequence). J gave up 1 base and V 3 bases, and 4 bases lay outside the gene matches. The CDR3 extends over 16 amino acids. CDR3 nucleotide sequence: TGTGCCACCAGCAGTGGACTAGCGGGCCCCCAAGAGACCCAGTACTTC. As protein: CATSSGLAGPQETQYF.

The chain uses TRBV15 and TRBJ2-2, with D possibly matching TRBD1 (5 bases). This CDR3 is 17 amino acids long. Per germline, CDR1 LNHNV and CDR2 YYDKDF (reference sequence). V gave up 0 bases and J gave up 0 bases, with 11 bases separating them. The CDR3 DNA reads TGTGCCACCAGCAGAGATTGGGGCAGCTCGAACACCGGGGAGCTGTTTTTT. This codes for CATSRDWGSSNTGELFF.

This chain uses TRBV28 with TRBJ1-2; TRBD1 agrees at 9 bases. Germline V gene sequence: CDR1 MDHEN, CDR2 SYDVKM. The V gene end was trimmed by 6 bases and the J gene end by 7 bases; junction bases not matched to a gene: 12. This CDR3 comprises 15 residues. The CDR3 DNA follows: TGTGCCAGCAGGGAAAGTTCCGGGACAGGGTCTGGCTACACCTTC. Protein: CASRESSGTGSGYTF.

The gene calls are TRBV28 and TRBJ1-2; weak D call: TRBD1 (5 bases). Germline V lookup: CDR1 MDHEN, CDR2 SYDVKM. This CDR3 contains 13 residues. Trimming shortened V by 6 bases and J by 0 bases, and 8 bases separated the two germline ends. The chain's CDR3 is CASRVTANYGYTF. In nucleotides, the CDR3 is TGTGCCAGCAGGGTGACAGCTAACTATGGCTACACCTTC.

Details on this clone: In the same sample, other DNA sequences code for this CDR3. This chain uses TRBV19 with TRBJ1-5; D perhaps matches TRBD1 (6 bases). CDR3 length: 14 residues. CDR1 and CDR2 (germline): LNHDA, SQIVND (reference sequence). Trimming removed 5 bases from V and 0 bases from J, with 8 bases in between. The CDR3 DNA reads TGTGCCAGTAGTTACAGGGATAGCAATCAGCCCCAGCATTTT. This codes for CASSYRDSNQPQHF.

The V call is TRBV18, the J call TRBJ2-1, with D perhaps TRBD1 (5 bases). Germline CDR1 KGHSH, CDR2 LQKENI. This CDR3 comprises 15 residues. The V end was cut by 1 base, the J end by 1 base, with 8 bases between. The CDR3 DNA is TGTGCCAGCTCACCACAGACAGATTCCTACAATGAGCAGTTCTTC. Protein sequence: CASSPQTDSYNEQFF.

This clone was seen only once. The chain is built from TRBV27 and TRBJ1-2; 9 nucleotides agree with TRBD1. The CDR3 is 14 amino acids. CDR1 is MNHEY and CDR2 is SMNVEV in the germline V gene (reference sequence). Losses at the gene ends were 5 bases for V and 4 bases for J; bases not matched to a gene: 5. The CDR3 is CASSPEQGAYGYTF. CDR3 nucleotides: TGTGCCAGCAGTCCAGAACAGGGGGCCTATGGCTACACCTTC.

In its sample, this clone was seen once. For the CDR3, the DNA is TGCGCCAGCAGAGACGGACTCAGTCAGCCCCAGCATTTT. This codes for CASRDGLSQPQHF. The J gene is TRBJ1-5, the V gene TRBV10-2; no definite D call. CDR1 and CDR2 (germline): WSHSY, SAAADI. CDR3 length: 13 amino acids. Trimming left V 6 bases short and J 6 bases short, with 12 bases between.

The chain employs TRBV27 and TRBJ1-1; no definite D call. Deletions cut 4 bases from V and 10 bases from J, with 19 bases between. The germline CDR1 and CDR2 sequences are MNHEY and SMNVEV (reference sequence). The CDR3 spans 14 residues. CDR3 coding DNA: TGTGCCAGCAGTTCGAACCTTCGTAGAGGGCGAGCTTTCTTT. Amino acid sequence: CASSSNLRRGRAFF.

The J gene is TRBJ2-2, the V gene TRBV11-2; TRBD2 matches at 10 bases. CDR1 and CDR2 (germline): SGHAT, FQNNGV. V dropped 2 bases and J dropped 7; count of bases not matched to a gene: 4. This CDR3 is built from 15 residues. CDR3 region: CASSLQRGGLGELFF. The CDR3 DNA reads TGTGCCAGCAGCTTACAGCGGGGGGGCCTCGGGGAGCTGTTTTTT.

The chain joins TRBV7-9 to TRBJ1-2; D might be TRBD1 (5 bases). The CDR3 runs to 14 residues. The V and J ends lost 3 bases and 8 bases respectively, with 16 bases between them. CDR1 SEHNR and CDR2 FQNEAQ come from the germline V gene (reference sequence). As DNA, the CDR3 is TGTGCCAGCAGCTTTTCACACCCACAGGAAGGCTACACCTTC. This codes for CASSFSHPQEGYTF.

This chain links TRBV19 with TRBJ2-1; D is ambiguous. Between the trimmed V and J ends, which lost 4 bases and 6 bases, there was a span of 16 bases. CDR1 is LNHDA and CDR2 is SQIVND in the germline V gene (reference sequence). There are 15 residues in the CDR3. The CDR3 is CASSSIETWVNEQFF. DNA for the CDR3: TGTGCCAGTAGTAGTATCGAGACTTGGGTCAATGAGCAGTTCTTC.

This chain joins TRBV4-1 and TRBJ1-2; 10 bases align to TRBD1. This CDR3 has 17 residues. With V trimmed by 3 bases and J by 4 bases, 11 bases remained unmatched. Germline lookup yields CDR1 MGHRA and CDR2 YSYEKL. The CDR3 nucleotides read TGCGCCAGCAGCCATGGCCAGGGCGGGACAGGGGTCTATGGCTACACCTTC. This sequence encodes CASSHGQGGTGVYGYTF.

This chain connects TRBV30 to TRBJ1-2; possibly TRBD1 for D (6 bases). From germline, CDR1 is GTSNPN and CDR2 SVGIG (reference sequence). Trimming left V 1 base short and J 4 bases short, with 25 bases between. The CDR3 is made up of 18 amino acids. The CDR3 spells CAWSAPSFQRGGSYGYTF. CDR3 nucleotide sequence: TGTGCCTGGAGTGCTCCCTCGTTCCAGAGGGGGGGAAGCTATGGCTACACCTTC.